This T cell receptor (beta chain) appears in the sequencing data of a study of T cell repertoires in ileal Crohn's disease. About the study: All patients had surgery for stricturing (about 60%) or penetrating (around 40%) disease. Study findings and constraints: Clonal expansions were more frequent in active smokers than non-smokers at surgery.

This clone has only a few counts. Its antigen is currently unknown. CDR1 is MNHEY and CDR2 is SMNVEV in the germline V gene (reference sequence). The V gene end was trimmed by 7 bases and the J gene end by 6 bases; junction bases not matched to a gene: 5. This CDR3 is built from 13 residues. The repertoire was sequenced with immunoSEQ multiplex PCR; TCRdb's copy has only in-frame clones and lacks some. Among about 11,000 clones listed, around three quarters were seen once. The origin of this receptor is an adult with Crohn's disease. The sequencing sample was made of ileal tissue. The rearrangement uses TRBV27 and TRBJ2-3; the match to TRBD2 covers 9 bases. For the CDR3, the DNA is TGTGCCAGCATTGGGCTAGCGGGGGATACGCAGTATTTT. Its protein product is CASIGLAGDTQYF.